The present TCR beta chain was sequenced within a study of regulatory T cells in long-lasting Graves disease. Trimming took 7 bases from V and 5 from J; bases not matched to a gene: 12. The CDR3 totals 15 residues. Many counts were recorded for this clonotype. Its antigen is undetermined. Stated time point: newly diagnosed GD, antithyroid drugs for less than 3 months. The authors made the TCR library using RNA they extracted from PBMCs. According to the study, TCR beta libraries were built with iRepertoire HTBI primers and CDR3-region Arm-PCR. How the authors handled the data: Samples jointly harbored fewer than 70 TRBV and 14 to 15 TRBJ segments. A single record per CDR3 protein comes from TCRdb applying MiXCR to the multiplex PCR reads. These V and J calls originate from TCRdb's pipeline instead of the authors' own analysis. Of about 300,000 distinct CDR3 sequences in the sample, 15% to 20% were seen once.

General observations from the study: Favored usage of TRBV28, TRBJ1-2 and TRBJ2-5 was recorded in persistent disease. With 2,500 to 3,500 shared public clonotypes, persistent patients exceeded new patients, who shared more than 750.

This clonotype originated in a female donor with Graves disease. The sample in question was peripheral blood mononuclear cells (PBMCs), obtained at new diagnosis, from a patient treated with antithyroid drugs. The chain couples TRBV12-3 or TRBV12-4 to TRBJ2-7; the match to TRBD1 covers 9 bases. In DNA form, the CDR3 reads TGTGCCAGCACCGACCCACAGGGGGCGCACAACGAGCAGTACTTC. It is translated as CASTDPQGAHNEQYF.